A single sample gave rise to the 20 T cell receptor beta chains below, sequenced in a study of patients and donors after allogeneic stem cell transplantation. TCRdb reprocessed the RT-PCR reads via MiXCR and lists one record per CDR3 protein. In the table there are 920,000 or so distinct CDR3 sequences, around 17% of which are singletons. Sequencing was carried out using blood, either unsorted or a sorted T cell fraction (not recorded which). The receptors originated from a human donor who was either an allogeneic HSCT recipient or a stem cell or donor lymphocyte infusion donor (not recorded which). It is not recorded whose cells these are; they may come from a transplant donor.

This clonotype was seen a few times. J is TRBJ2-1 and V is TRBV5-6; the D gene is possibly TRBD2 (6 bases). V lost 0 bases to trimming and J lost 4 bases, with 11 bases between them. This CDR3 has 15 residues. CDR1 and CDR2 (germline): SGHDT, YYEEEE. In DNA, the CDR3 is TGTGCCAGCAGCTTGGGGCGGGACGTATACAATGAGCAGTTCTTC. It specifies CASSLGRDVYNEQFF.

The V gene is TRBV7-2, the J gene TRBJ1-6, with unresolved D. CDR1 and CDR2 (germline): SGHTA, FQGNSA. V lost 0 bases and J 18 bases, leaving 15 bases between the germline ends. The CDR3 contains 13 residues. The CDR3 here is CASSLASGSTGHF. The CDR3 nucleotides read TGTGCCAGCAGCTTAGCTTCGGGGAGTACGGGCCACTTT.

The gene calls are TRBV12-3 or TRBV12-4 and TRBJ1-1; TRBD1 is a possible D gene (6 bases). V lost 1 base to trimming and J lost 3 bases, with 12 bases between them. The CDR3 length is 15 residues. Here the CDR3 DNA reads TGTGCCAGCAGTTTAGATACAGGGCGCGACACTGAAGCTTTCTTT. Residues: CASSLDTGRDTEAFF.

In its sample, this clonotype was seen many times. The chain combines TRBV5-1 with TRBJ2-1; unclear D gene. Germline V lookup: CDR1 SGHRS, CDR2 YFSETQ. CDR3 length: 13 amino acids. Trimming took off 0 bases at V and 8 bases at J, with 9 bases between the two ends. The CDR3 bases are TGCGCCAGCAGCTTGGTTACGTGGTATGAGCAGTTCTTC. It is translated as CASSLVTWYEQFF.

This clonotype appeared many times. This chain uses TRBV12-3 or TRBV12-4 with TRBJ1-1; the D gene is possibly TRBD1 (6 bases). Trimming removed 3 bases at V and 3 bases at J, with 17 bases between. This CDR3 comprises 16 residues. For the CDR3, the DNA is TGTGCCAGCAGTTTGAGGCAGGGGCATTCGGACACTGAAGCTTTCTTT. Its translation: CASSLRQGHSDTEAFF.

J is TRBJ1-2 and V is TRBV10-3; 10 positions match TRBD1. With 8 bases clipped from V and 6 bases from J, the junction kept 6 bases outside the gene matches. The CDR3 spans 13 residues. CDR1 is ENHRY and CDR2 is SYGVKD in the germline V gene. The CDR3 DNA reads TGTGCCATCGAAGGGACAGGGGAGGATGGCTACACCTTC. It is translated as CAIEGTGEDGYTF.

The J gene is TRBJ2-5, the V gene TRBV9; TRBD2 matches at 10 bases. The CDR3 consists of 17 residues. Trimming at V came to 0 bases and at J to 0 bases, leaving 5 bases not matched to a gene. CDR1 is SGDLS, CDR2 YYNGEE, per germline. CDR3 coding DNA: TGTGCCAGCAGCGTAGAGAGCGGGAGGGAGAACCAAGAGACCCAGTACTTC. Residues: CASSVESGRENQETQYF.

The CDR3 is CSVAKGGTNTEAFF. The CDR3 nucleotides read TGCAGCGTGGCCAAGGGGGGAACGAACACTGAAGCTTTCTTT. The V and J genes are TRBV29-1 and TRBJ1-1; perhaps TRBD1 as D (6 bases). V was pared by 6 bases and J by 1 base, with 15 bases between. The CDR3 spans 14 residues. Per germline, CDR1 SQVTM and CDR2 ANQGSEA.

This clonotype was counted once. The chain has TRBV18 and TRBJ1-1; perhaps TRBD1 as D (5 bases). CDR1 KGHSH and CDR2 LQKENI come from the germline V gene. The CDR3 spans 12 residues. V lost 3 bases to trimming and J lost 8 bases, with 10 bases between them. CDR3 loop: CASSPRDLEAFF. The CDR3 DNA reads TGTGCCAGCTCACCCCGGGACCTCGAAGCTTTCTTT.

This clonotype was observed a few times. The chain has TRBV5-1 and TRBJ2-5, with TRBD2 as a possible D gene (6 bases). This CDR3 is built from 14 residues. Trimming removed 4 bases at V and 7 bases at J, with 17 bases between. Germline V gene sequence: CDR1 SGHRS, CDR2 YFSETQ. The CDR3: CASSQRVGTGTQYF. CDR3 DNA: TGCGCCAGCAGCCAGCGGGTCGGAACGGGGACCCAGTACTTC.

Only a few counts were recorded for this clonotype. The chain is built from TRBV12-3 or TRBV12-4 and TRBJ1-2; 11 bases fit TRBD1. The V segment lost 3 bases and the J segment 8 bases; nucleotides outside the gene matches: 8. The CDR3 consists of 15 residues. CDR3 sequence: CASSFRTGGMWGYTF. The CDR3 bases are TGTGCCAGCAGTTTCCGGACAGGGGGCATGTGGGGCTACACCTTC.

The chain uses TRBV10-3 and TRBJ2-6; unclear D gene. The CDR3 runs 14 residues. Germline CDR1 is ENHRY and CDR2 is SYGVKD. Between the trimmed V and J ends, which lost 4 bases and 3 bases, there was a span of 7 bases. The CDR3 sequence is CAISGEGGANVLTF. The CDR3, as DNA: TGTGCCATCAGTGGGGAAGGTGGGGCCAACGTCCTGACTTTC.

The chain joins TRBV12-3 or TRBV12-4 to TRBJ1-1; 9 positions agree with TRBD1. With 5 bases clipped from V and 3 bases from J, the junction kept 19 bases outside the gene matches. This CDR3 has 19 amino acids. The CDR3 DNA reads TGTGCCAGCAGTAGGTCCAATCCGGGACAGGGTAAGAGGGACACTGAAGCTTTCTTT. It specifies CASSRSNPGQGKRDTEAFF.

This clonotype came up many times. V and J are TRBV7-8 and TRBJ2-4, with a weak D call TRBD2 (5 bases). Trimming took 4 bases from V and 10 from J, leaving 8 bases between them. The CDR3 covers 11 residues. CDR1 and CDR2 (germline): SGHVS, FQNEAQ. The DNA of the CDR3 is TGTGCCAGCAGCTCCAGAGGGATTCAGTACTTC. Translated: CASSSRGIQYF.

This clonotype was seen ten or more times. The chain is built from TRBV2 and TRBJ1-3; possible D gene TRBD1, 6 bases. Trimming cost V 4 bases and J 9 bases, with 7 bases left between them. The CDR3 is 11 residues long. Germline V gene lookup returns CDR1 SNHLY and CDR2 FYNNEI. CDR3 DNA sequence: TGTGCCAGCAGTGGGACAGCCACCATATATTTT. It yields the protein CASSGTATIYF.

In its sample, this clonotype was seen a few times. The CDR3 is CASSVGQLYNEQFF. The DNA for the CDR3 is TGCGCCAGCAGCGTCGGGCAGCTCTACAATGAGCAGTTCTTC. This chain joins TRBV5-1 and TRBJ2-1; no reliable D call. Germline CDR1 is SGHRS and CDR2 is YFSETQ. The CDR3 totals 14 residues. The V end lost 4 bases, the J end lost 3 bases, and 11 bases lay between the germline ends.

This clonotype was counted many times. The junction and the germline gene differ at one end; a read error may be behind it. J is TRBJ1-1 and V is TRBV5-1; tentatively, D is TRBD1 (5 bases). Germline values: CDR1 SGHRS, CDR2 YFSETQ. The CDR3 consists of 13 residues. The CDR3 here is CASSLGRDTEAFF. The DNA of the CDR3 is TGTGCCAGCAGTTTAGGCAGGGACACTGAAGCTTTCTTT. Full variable domain (missing parts from reference TRBV5-1 and TRBJ1-1): KAGVTQTPRYLIKTRGQQVTLSCSPISGHRSVSWYQQTPGQGLQFLFEYFSETQRNKGNFPGRFSGRQFSNSRSEMNVSTLELGDSALYLCASSLGRDTEAFFGQGTRLTVV.

The V gene is TRBV5-5, the J gene TRBJ2-1; D unresolved. The length of the CDR3 is 17 residues. V was cut by 0 bases and J by 4 bases, with 17 bases left in between. The germline gives CDR1 SGHKS, CDR2 YYEKEE (reference sequence). This CDR3 reads CASSLETTHRLYNEQFF. CDR3 nucleotides: TGTGCCAGCAGCTTGGAGACAACCCACCGGCTTTACAATGAGCAGTTCTTC.

V gene TRBV7-8 combines with J gene TRBJ1-1; D may be TRBD1 (6 bases). Trimming took off 0 bases at V and 5 bases at J, with 22 bases between the two ends. Germline CDR1 is SGHVS and CDR2 is FQNEAQ. The CDR3 has 18 residues. The CDR3 sequence: CASSLAHGAGVFVTEAFF. CDR3 in DNA: TGTGCCAGCAGCTTAGCGCACGGAGCAGGGGTTTTCGTGACTGAAGCTTTCTTT.

This clonotype was observed at least ten times. The chain joins TRBV9 to TRBJ1-1; no reliable D call. This CDR3 is 13 amino acids long. Trimming removed 0 bases from V and 12 bases from J, with 15 bases in between. Germline V lookup: CDR1 SGDLS, CDR2 YYNGEE. CDR3 sequence: CASSVVASDGTFF. DNA for the CDR3: TGTGCCAGCAGCGTAGTAGCATCGGACGGGACTTTCTTT.